These 21 T cell receptor beta chains originate from one sample sequenced in a study of blood T cell repertoires in COVID-19. TCRdb's table, derived via immunoSEQ multiplex PCR, lists solely in-frame clones and lacks some. The sample records approximately 190,000 clones, over 80% being singletons. Sequenced material: peripheral blood. The receptors here all came from a woman under 40 with acute or convalescent COVID-19.

The J gene is TRBJ2-1, the V gene TRBV11-2; perhaps TRBD1 as D (5 bases). V dropped 3 bases and J dropped 4 bases, with 13 bases sitting between them. Germline V gene lookup returns CDR1 SGHAT and CDR2 FQNNGV. The CDR3 has 15 amino acids. The CDR3 spells CASSLYRQMYNEQFF. The CDR3 coding sequence is TGTGCCAGCAGCTTGTACCGACAGATGTACAATGAGCAGTTCTTC.

The chain has TRBV2 and TRBJ1-2; D ambiguous. In germline, CDR1 is SNHLY, CDR2 FYNNEI. Deletions cut 7 bases from V and 4 bases from J, with 10 bases between. This CDR3 is 12 amino acids long. The CDR3 sequence: CASNPVSYGYTF. CDR3 DNA sequence: TGTGCCAGCAATCCAGTTTCCTATGGCTACACCTTC.

The rearrangement joins TRBV28 to TRBJ2-5; D might be TRBD1 (6 bases). The CDR3 is made up of 15 amino acids. Trimming took 5 bases from V and 2 from J, leaving 15 bases between them. Germline V gene lookup returns CDR1 MDHEN and CDR2 SYDVKM. This CDR3 reads CASSTEQGTQETQYF. CDR3 bases: TGTGCCAGCAGTACTGAACAGGGTACTCAAGAGACCCAGTACTTC. Using reference TRBV28 and TRBJ2-5 for the parts outside the CDR3, the full variable domain is DVKVTQSSRYLVKRTGEKVFLECVQDMDHENMFWYRQDPGLGLRLIYFSYDVKMKEKGDIPEGYSVSREKKERFSLILESASTNQTSMYLCASSTEQGTQETQYFGPGTRLLVL.

J is TRBJ2-7 and V is TRBV30; perhaps TRBD1 as D (5 bases). V gave up 4 bases and J gave up 2 bases, with 15 bases separating them. CDR1 GTSNPN and CDR2 SVGIG come from the germline V gene (reference sequence). The CDR3 extends over 14 amino acids. The CDR3 nucleotides read TGTGCCTGGAAGAAGGGGCCCTCTACCTACGAGCAGTACTTC. Translated: CAWKKGPSTYEQYF.

The chain uses TRBV2 and TRBJ1-6, with a weak D call TRBD1 (5 bases). Germline CDR1 and CDR2: SNHLY and FYNNEI. The ends were cut back, 4 bases at V and 7 bases at J, with 11 bases in the middle. The CDR3 is 14 residues long. This chain's CDR3 is CASSVGGTNSPLHF. The CDR3 DNA is TGTGCCAGCAGTGTCGGAGGGACCAATTCACCCCTCCACTTT.

This clone came up once. V usage is TRBV2 and J usage is TRBJ2-2; D not certain. The CDR3 length is 14 residues. In germline, CDR1 is SNHLY, CDR2 FYNNEI. Deletions cut 4 bases from V and 2 bases from J, with 8 bases between. The CDR3 sequence is CASSVVLNTGELFF. The DNA of the CDR3 is TGTGCCAGCAGTGTGGTGCTAAACACCGGGGAGCTGTTTTTT. Full variable domain (missing parts from reference TRBV2 and TRBJ2-2): EPEVTQTPSHQVTQMGQEVILRCVPISNHLYFYWYRQILGQKVEFLVSFYNNEISEKSEIFDDQFSVERPDGSNFTLKIRSTKLEDSAMYFCASSVVLNTGELFFGEGSRLTVL.

V gene TRBV5-5 combines with J gene TRBJ2-1; 9 bases map to TRBD2. This CDR3 is 12 amino acids long. Looked up from germline, CDR1 is SGHKS and CDR2 is YYEKEE (reference sequence). The CDR3 loop is CVSGSGSGEQFF. The CDR3 DNA reads as TGTGTAAGCGGTAGCGGGAGCGGTGAGCAGTTCTTC.

The chain carries TRBV9 and TRBJ1-2; the D gene is possibly TRBD1 (5 bases). Germline lookup yields CDR1 SGDLS and CDR2 YYNGEE. The CDR3 loop spans 13 amino acids. V was trimmed by 2 bases and J by 7 bases, leaving 12 bases between them. The CDR3 coding sequence is TGTGCCAGCAGCGTTTATCTGGGGGGTGGCTACACCTTC. Protein product: CASSVYLGGGYTF.

J is TRBJ1-3 and V is TRBV27; no clear D. This CDR3 contains 13 residues. Germline values: CDR1 MNHEY, CDR2 SMNVEV (reference sequence). Trimming took off 2 bases at V and 4 bases at J, with 6 bases between the two ends. In DNA form, the CDR3 reads TGTGCCAGCAGTTTACGGTCGGGAAACACCATATATTTT. This sequence encodes CASSLRSGNTIYF.

The chain employs TRBV28 and TRBJ2-1; 7 nucleotides match TRBD1. From germline, CDR1 is MDHEN and CDR2 SYDVKM. The V segment lost 3 bases and the J segment 5 bases; nucleotides outside the gene matches: 7. This CDR3 has 15 amino acids. CDR3 DNA: TGTGCCAGCAGTTTGACAGGGTTGGACCACAATGAGCAGTTCTTC. The encoded protein is CASSLTGLDHNEQFF.

J is TRBJ2-1 and V is TRBV25-1; the match to TRBD1 covers 7 bases. Germline V gene data show CDR1 as MGHDK and CDR2 as SYGVNS. With V trimmed by 6 bases and J by 4 bases, 6 bases remained unmatched. The CDR3 totals 14 residues. The CDR3 loop is CASRTGWGYNEQFF. The CDR3 bases are TGTGCCAGCAGGACAGGGTGGGGGTACAATGAGCAGTTCTTC.

In this sample, this clone turned up once. The J gene is TRBJ2-3, the V gene TRBV7-9; 10 bases match TRBD2. Germline values: CDR1 SEHNR, CDR2 FQNEAQ (reference sequence). The CDR3 covers 15 residues. J gave up 7 bases and V 2 bases, and 6 bases lay outside the gene matches. CDR3 nucleotides: TGTGCCAGCAGCTTAAGTCTAGCGGGAGTGAATACGCAGTATTTT. This translates into CASSLSLAGVNTQYF.

V and J are TRBV28 and TRBJ1-2; 8 bases align to TRBD1. With V trimmed by 8 bases and J by 4 bases, 6 bases remained unmatched. Germline V gene data show CDR1 as MDHEN and CDR2 as SYDVKM. This CDR3 has 13 residues. In DNA, the CDR3 is TGTGCCAGCGAGACAGGGGCGGGCTATGGCTACACCTTC. Protein sequence: CASETGAGYGYTF.

The chain recombines TRBV29-1 with TRBJ2-3; no firm D call. The CDR3 totals 12 residues. From germline, CDR1 is SQVTM and CDR2 ANQGSEA. With 4 bases removed from V and 1 base from J, the gap between germline ends came to 6 bases. The CDR3 DNA reads as TGCAGCGTTGTGGCGGGCACAGATACGCAGTATTTT. Amino acids: CSVVAGTDTQYF.

The CDR3 DNA reads as TGTGCCAGCATAAGGGACAGGGCCTCCTATGGCTACACCTTC. Residues: CASIRDRASYGYTF. J is TRBJ1-2 and V is TRBV6-4; 9 bases agree with TRBD1. The CDR3 loop spans 14 amino acids. Germline lookup yields CDR1 MRHNA and CDR2 SNTAGT. The J segment lost 4 bases and the V segment lost 7 bases, leaving 7 bases of the junction unmatched.

This clone was seen a handful of times. The V gene is TRBV10-3, the J gene TRBJ1-1; the D gene is possibly TRBD1 (6 bases). Trimming left V 9 bases short and J 1 base short, with 18 bases between. Germline lookup yields CDR1 ENHRY and CDR2 SYGVKD. This CDR3 is 15 amino acids long. This CDR3 reads CAISFGTLQNTEAFF. CDR3 sequence (DNA): TGTGCCATTTCTTTTGGGACACTTCAGAACACTGAAGCTTTCTTT.

This rearrangement joins TRBV5-1 to TRBJ2-5, with 7 bases aligning to TRBD2. Germline trimming cut 0 bases from V and 2 bases from J; bases unmatched to any gene: 10. The CDR3 spans 17 residues. Germline V gene lookup returns CDR1 SGHRS and CDR2 YFSETQ. The CDR3 DNA reads as TGCGCCAGCAGCTTGGCGGTCGGCGGGAGTAGACAAGAGACCCAGTACTTC. This gives the protein CASSLAVGGSRQETQYF.

This clone was seen ten or more times. The chain carries TRBV5-4 and TRBJ2-7; D call uncertain. CDR3 size: 12 residues. The ends were cut back, 3 bases at V and 6 bases at J, with 10 bases in the middle. Germline V gene data show CDR1 as SGHNT and CDR2 as YYREEE (reference sequence). The CDR3 sequence is CASSSASGEQYF. DNA for the CDR3: TGTGCCAGCAGCTCCGCGTCCGGCGAGCAGTACTTC.

The chain combines TRBV7-3 with TRBJ2-7; 8 bases are a match to TRBD1. CDR1 and CDR2 from the germline V gene are SGHTA and FQGTGA. Unmatched junction bases numbered 10, after V lost 4 bases and J lost 5 bases. This CDR3 comprises 15 residues. The DNA of the CDR3 is TGTGCCAGCAGCTCCCGCCCGGGACAGGTCGACGAGCAGTACTTC. It specifies CASSSRPGQVDEQYF.

The V and J genes are TRBV19 and TRBJ2-7; TRBD2 agrees at 10 bases. After removal of 5 bases from V and 2 bases from J, the junction contained 12 bases not matched to a gene. CDR1 LNHDA and CDR2 SQIVND come from the germline V gene (reference sequence). This CDR3 is built from 17 residues. Here the CDR3 DNA reads TGTGCCAGTAGTGACCGAAAGCTAGCGGGAGTTGCCTACGAGCAGTACTTC. Encoded protein: CASSDRKLAGVAYEQYF.

The J gene is TRBJ1-5, the V gene TRBV6-2 or TRBV6-3; 7 bases are a match to TRBD1. CDR1 MNHEY and CDR2 SVGEGT come from the germline V gene. This CDR3 has 14 residues. The trim removed 5 bases at V and 6 bases at J, leaving 7 bases unmatched. CDR3 sequence reads: CASSHPGQVQPQHF. As DNA, the CDR3 is TGTGCCAGCAGTCACCCCGGACAGGTTCAGCCCCAGCATTTT.